The 17 T cell receptor beta chains given below trace back to one sample, sequenced in a study of a mutant IDH1 vaccine in newly diagnosed glioma. The table came from immunoSEQ multiplex PCR; TCRdb's copy has only in-frame clones and leaves some out. The repertoire has tens of thousands of clones, approximately 86% of them found once; the top ten carry 2.9%. Time point indicated: baseline, week 1 (first vaccination visit). Treatment noted: pre-vaccination baseline after standard-of-care therapy. The starting material was PBMCs, obtained from a glioma patient treated with radiotherapy, temozolomide or both. The receptor source for this set is a man aged 30-40 years with glioma.

The chain recombines TRBV5-1 with TRBJ2-3; D remains unclear. Trimming shortened V by 5 bases and J by 2 bases, and 12 bases separated the two germline ends. The CDR3 loop spans 14 amino acids. The germline CDR1 and CDR2 sequences are SGHRS and YFSETQ. In DNA form, the CDR3 reads TGCGCCAGCAGTATGTCCAGTCCCACAGATACGCAGTATTTT. Amino acid sequence: CASSMSSPTDTQYF.

The chain joins TRBV7-9 to TRBJ1-1, with TRBD1 matching 7 bases. The CDR3 sequence is 13 residues long. V lost 4 bases and J lost 6; bases outside the gene matches: 5. Germline V CDR1 and CDR2: SEHNR, FQNEAQ (reference sequence). The DNA for the CDR3 is TGTGCCAGCAGCTCCCGGGACAGCCCTGAAGCTTTCTTT. This encodes CASSSRDSPEAFF. Complete variable domain (other parts from reference TRBV7-9 and TRBJ1-1): DTGVSQNPRHKITKRGQNVTFRCDPISEHNRLYWYRQTLGQGPEFLTYFQNEAQLEKSRLLSDRFSAERPKGSFSTLEIQRTEQGDSAMYLCASSSRDSPEAFFGQGTRLTVV.

The chain combines TRBV7-9 with TRBJ1-2; D remains unclear. Per germline, CDR1 SEHNR and CDR2 FQNEAQ (reference sequence). V was trimmed by 3 bases and J by 8 bases, leaving 13 bases between them. This CDR3 region has 13 residues. CDR3 coding DNA: TGTGCCAGCAGCTTGGTCGGTCCGGGAGGCTACACCTTC. Encoded protein: CASSLVGPGGYTF.

The chain has TRBV5-5 and TRBJ1-3; D gene uncertain. CDR1 and CDR2 from the germline V gene are SGHKS and YYEKEE (reference sequence). The CDR3 has 16 residues. V shed 2 bases and J shed 0 bases, with 12 bases lying between them. CDR3 in DNA: TGTGCCAGCAGCTTTCGAGTCTTTAACTCTGGAAACACCATATATTTT. Its protein is CASSFRVFNSGNTIYF. The full variable domain, its missing parts supplied by reference TRBV5-5 and TRBJ1-3, is DAGVTQSPTHLIKTRGQQVTLRCSPISGHKSVSWYQQVLGQGPQFIFQYYEKEERGRGNFPDRFSARQFPNYSSELNVNALLLGDSALYLCASSFRVFNSGNTIYFGEGSWLTVV.

This chain uses TRBV4-2 with TRBJ1-4; the D is unclear. The CDR3 runs to 14 residues. V lost 0 bases and J lost 11, with 13 bases in between. The V gene's germline CDR1 is LGHNA and CDR2 YNFKEQ. The CDR3 protein is CASSQDSEEGKLFF. The DNA for the CDR3 is TGTGCCAGCAGCCAAGATTCAGAGGAAGGGAAACTGTTTTTT.

The chain employs TRBV30 and TRBJ1-5; TRBD1 might be the D (5 bases). The germline V gene has CDR1 GTSNPN and CDR2 SVGIG (reference sequence). This CDR3 is built from 15 residues. V was pared by 0 bases and J by 4 bases, with 13 bases between. The chain's CDR3 is CAWSVRGGSNQPQHF. The DNA for the CDR3 is TGTGCCTGGAGTGTACGGGGGGGAAGTAATCAGCCCCAGCATTTT.

Worth noting for this clone: The same CDR3 can be traced to other DNA sequences in this sample. This rearrangement joins TRBV27 to TRBJ1-5; D perhaps matches TRBD1 (6 bases). Germline CDR1 MNHEY, CDR2 SMNVEV (reference sequence). This CDR3 has 14 residues. The V end lost 2 bases, the J end lost 4 bases, and 9 bases lay between the germline ends. The CDR3 coding sequence is TGTGCCAGCAGTTTAAGGGGGTCGAATCAGCCCCAGCATTTT. It encodes CASSLRGSNQPQHF.

The rearrangement links TRBV5-6 to TRBJ1-2, with 8 bases lining up with TRBD1. The junction had 21 bases not matched to a gene; V was cut back by 8 bases and J by 0 bases. CDR3 length: 19 amino acids. Germline values: CDR1 SGHDT, CDR2 YYEEEE. Here the CDR3 reads CASLRGDPTGQEANYGYTF. DNA of the CDR3: TGTGCCAGTTTACGAGGAGATCCCACGGGACAGGAAGCTAACTATGGCTACACCTTC.

This clone was detected only a few times. J is TRBJ2-3 and V is TRBV2; 8 bases line up with TRBD2. V shed 1 base, J shed 0 bases, and the junction held 6 bases outside the gene matches. The CDR3 runs 17 residues. Germline V gives CDR1 SNHLY, CDR2 FYNNEI. The chain's CDR3 is CASSEESGGASTDTQYF. The CDR3 DNA sequence: TGTGCCAGCAGTGAAGAGTCCGGGGGGGCTAGCACAGATACGCAGTATTTT. The variable domain in full, with the rest retrieved from reference TRBV2 and TRBJ2-3, is EPEVTQTPSHQVTQMGQEVILRCVPISNHLYFYWYRQILGQKVEFLVSFYNNEISEKSEIFDDQFSVERPDGSNFTLKIRSTKLEDSAMYFCASSEESGGASTDTQYFGPGTRLTVL.

The chain combines TRBV28 with TRBJ2-3; possibly TRBD2 for D (5 bases). The CDR3 loop spans 14 amino acids. The V end lost 2 bases, the J end lost 2 bases, and 8 bases lay between the germline ends. CDR1 is MDHEN and CDR2 is SYDVKM in the germline V gene. CDR3 coding DNA: TGTGCCAGCAGTTTAGGGCTAGCCACAGATACGCAGTATTTT. This translates into CASSLGLATDTQYF.

The V and J genes are TRBV15 and TRBJ2-3, with D unclear. Trimming left V 0 bases short and J 14 bases short, with 15 bases between. The CDR3 spans 13 residues. The germline gives CDR1 LNHNV, CDR2 YYDKDF (reference sequence). The chain's CDR3 is CATSRDLPFSRYF. In DNA form, the CDR3 reads TGTGCCACCAGCAGAGATCTACCCTTCTCTCGGTATTTT.

This clone was seen only a few times. The rearrangement uses TRBV10-1 and TRBJ2-1, with no clear D. Germline lookup yields CDR1 WNHNN and CDR2 SYGVQD (reference sequence). The CDR3 extends over 12 amino acids. Between the trimmed V and J ends, which lost 4 bases and 9 bases, there was a span of 10 bases. The DNA for the CDR3 is TGCGCCAGCAGTGGGGGTTCCGGTGAGCAGTTCTTC. Translation gives CASSGGSGEQFF.

V and J are TRBV7-9 and TRBJ1-1; D may be TRBD1 (5 bases). This CDR3 comprises 15 residues. Per germline, CDR1 SEHNR and CDR2 FQNEAQ (reference sequence). Trimming took 1 base from V and 5 from J, leaving 14 bases between them. CDR3 sequence (DNA): TGTGCCAGCAGCTTAGTCTGGGGGGTGGGGACTGAAGCTTTCTTT. Translating gives CASSLVWGVGTEAFF.

J is TRBJ1-6 and V is TRBV28; the D is unclear. Germline V gene data show CDR1 as MDHEN and CDR2 as SYDVKM. This CDR3 spans 17 amino acids. V was cut by 5 bases and J by 0 bases, with 14 bases left in between. The CDR3 DNA sequence: TGTGCCAGCAGTACAAGTGACATAAGCTCCTATAATTCACCCCTCCACTTT. Its protein is CASSTSDISSYNSPLHF.

The chain links TRBV7-9 to TRBJ1-5; maybe TRBD1 (6 bases). Trimming pared 0 bases from V and 2 bases from J, leaving 17 bases between. The CDR3 is 18 residues long. Looked up from germline, CDR1 is SEHNR and CDR2 is FQNEAQ (reference sequence). In DNA form, the CDR3 reads TGTGCCAGCAGCTTAGCCCGGGGGGGCCTGGGGGGCAATCAGCCCCAGCATTTT. Translated, it gives CASSLARGGLGGNQPQHF. The complete variable domain, with remaining parts taken from reference TRBV7-9 and TRBJ1-5, reads DTGVSQNPRHKITKRGQNVTFRCDPISEHNRLYWYRQTLGQGPEFLTYFQNEAQLEKSRLLSDRFSAERPKGSFSTLEIQRTEQGDSAMYLCASSLARGGLGGNQPQHFGDGTRLSIL.

This rearrangement joins TRBV14 to TRBJ1-6, with TRBD1 as a possible D gene (6 bases). The CDR3 is made up of 15 amino acids. Germline V CDR1 and CDR2: SGHDN, FVKESK. Trimming removed 4 bases from V and 6 bases from J, with 13 bases in between. In nucleotides, the CDR3 is TGTGCCAGCAGCCGGGGACATGCAATTAATTCACCCCTCCACTTT. Amino acid sequence: CASSRGHAINSPLHF.

The V call is TRBV4-1, the J call TRBJ1-2; D uncertain. CDR1 MGHRA and CDR2 YSYEKL come from the germline V gene. V gave up 4 bases and J gave up 6 bases, with 15 bases separating them. CDR3 length: 14 residues. CDR3 nucleotides: TGCGCCAGCAGCCCGCCGGGAGGGATGGATGGCTACACCTTC. Its translation is CASSPPGGMDGYTF.